This record covers a single TCR beta chain. Patients from Seattle were sampled longitudinally, starting during active infection. This entry belongs to a study of blood T cell repertoires in COVID-19. Study at large: PBMCs, B-cell-depleted T cells, or T cells were the source of the cDNA or gDNA that made up the material.

With 5 bases removed from V and 1 base from J, the gap between germline ends came to 9 bases. The CDR3 runs 14 residues. Germline V lookup: CDR1 SNHLY, CDR2 FYNNEI. In the original workflow: Nucleated cell number was recorded as an estimate derived from reference gene primer amplification. TCRdb's table, derived via immunoSEQ multiplex PCR, lists solely in-frame clones and lacks some. That table furnishes V, J and clone size, whereas the DNA furnished D and trimming. The sample holds more than 300,000 clones, 89% seen once. V and J are TRBV2 and TRBJ1-3; TRBD1 might be the D (5 bases). The source is a woman aged 30 to 39 with COVID-19, enrolled during active disease. Specimen: peripheral blood. The CDR3 loop is CASSRQISGNTIYF. In DNA, the CDR3 is TGTGCCAGCAGTAGACAGATTTCTGGAAACACCATATATTTT.